The sequence of this T cell receptor beta chain was determined in a study of cytomegalovirus exposure and HLA in healthy donors (dated by TCRdb to about 2017). Background for the entire study: An earlier analysis of approximately 590 of the donors reported more than 250 Gb of sequence data and 117 million unique TCR beta sequences from 150 million to 200 million T cells. About five DR-DQ haplotypes were treated as single units for association and clustering because of strong linkage in the cohort. Among roughly 400 genotyped donors of the cohort, an average of about 240,000 unique TCR beta nucleotide sequences was sequenced per donor, of which about 18% were non-productive. Besides the first cohort of hundreds of subjects, a separate validation cohort made up of 120 different subjects was used. Typing coverage differed by locus: A, B, C, DRB1 and DQB1 were typed in about 629-640 donors, DQA1 in 522, DPA1 in some 570, and DPB1 in 472. Donor age, sex, ethnicity and CMV serostatus were compiled alongside the repertoire data. An early release covering some 640 HLA-typed donors comprised about 320 gigabases of sequencing data and roughly 85 million unique TCR sequences. The genetic ancestry cluster associated with self-reported Caucasian donors included over 80% of the 398 genotyped donors. The study profiled the T cell repertoires of under 700 subjects by immunosequencing and related them to cytomegalovirus serostatus. To decide whether each TCR beta V gene segment behaved as functional or pseudogenic, an earlier analysis of nearly 600 of the donors relied on high-throughput TCR beta sequencing. A later analysis re-analyzed previously published TCR beta repertoires from 550 to 700 donors and added high-resolution HLA genotyping to study TCR occurrence patterns. HLA typing covered class I and class II loci at four-digit resolution. All discovery cohort repertoires had been generated using a single sequencing platform. Genome-wide SNP genotypes for about 65% of the roughly 700 donors were used in a later genetic analysis, which treated that subset as a discovery cohort. To predict cytomegalovirus infection status, the study brought together high-throughput TCR immunosequencing, statistical association of individual TCRs with disease status, and machine learning. The study aimed to test whether signatures of past pathogen exposure could be identified by cataloging public T cell receptors. Rather than using new phenotypic data, the later analysis identified candidate immune exposures from TCR beta sequences and from how often those sequences occurred across donors.

The cohort comprised some 730 healthy bone marrow donors. At the time of sampling, every cohort member was nominally healthy, though immune exposures that went unrecorded were likely present. The donor was CMV seronegative and belonged to the group of several hundred seronegative cohort members. Every donor gave a peripheral blood sample, and the peripheral blood mononuclear cells from that sample were used for TCR beta sequencing. The Qiagen DNeasy Blood Extraction Kit was used to extract genomic DNA from the blood cell samples. Overall study outcomes, separate from this receptor: It was suggested by the authors that the approach could potentially be generalized to other disease states and immunological phenotypes. In a later analysis, HLA-associated TCR beta chains showed more clonal expansion and lower generation probabilities than non-associated chains that were equally common. The earlier analysis of nearly 600 of the donors excluded 15 to 20 rarely observed V segments, including chromosome 9 orphons, because counts were too low. Sequencing depth was assumed to be roughly uniform across donors in the presence/absence analyses, though that assumption may not hold. Only TCR beta chains were sequenced in this cohort, and the absence of alpha or paired-chain data limited detectable features. Some IMGT-functional V segments, including TRBV6-2 and TRBV6-3, could not be distinguished by the 87-base-pair reads and were therefore excluded. HLA typing was unavailable for some donors at each locus, so association tests used only the typed subset. An earlier analysis of around 600 of the donors showed that most TCR beta V segments appeared in productive rearrangements either about 90% or about 30% of the time, which broadly matched IMGT annotations. Assigning TCR associations to individual alleles was difficult when HLA alleles, especially DR and DQ, strongly co-occurred. Most TCR sequences were observed very rarely across donors, whereas some public TCRs were present in many individuals. According to a later analysis, parvovirus B19, influenza, CMV and Epstein-Barr virus appeared linked to several top co-occurrence clusters. A further reported finding was that TCR beta sequences accurately predicted the HLA-A and HLA-B alleles for most subjects in the first cohort. In a later genetic analysis, a missense DCLRE1C variant was associated with V-gene and J-gene trimming of TCR beta chains, and the association was replicated in an independent cohort. Correlated functional status among segregating V segments might reflect linkage disequilibrium, but an unknown experimental factor could not be ruled out. For the cohort, immune exposure information was limited to CMV serostatus. In a later analysis, the rate of TCR association differed among HLA loci, with DRB1 alleles having the most associated TCRs and HLA-C alleles having the fewest. Most CMV-associated TCR beta chains appeared to be HLA-restricted in a later analysis, and the HLA associations seemed to be driven largely by CMV exposure. The classifier was reported to diagnose cytomegalovirus status with high specificity and sensitivity in both the original cohort and the validation cohort. A later genetic analysis reported fewer N-insertions in productive TCRs among donors in an Asian-associated ancestry cluster than the roughly 650-donor mean. Three of the identified cytomegalovirus-associated TCR beta chains were confirmed in vitro to be specific for cytomegalovirus antigens. A later analysis associated about 17,000 TCR beta sequences with specific HLA alleles at a false discovery rate of 0.05. In the study, about 150 TCR beta chains were listed as associated with cytomegalovirus. A cluster of highly shared sequence variants was judged likely to represent a technical artifact of the sequencing pipeline.

About this clone: There is no known antigen for this receptor. It has no much larger one-base neighbor in the sample; base qualities were not kept.

Library prep was done by the immunoSEQ multiplex PCR assay. The multiplex PCR relied on a mix of 60 forward primers for TCR Vbeta segments and 13 reverse primers for TCR Jbeta segments. The CDR3 region of rearranged TCR beta genes was amplified from genomic DNA with a multiplex PCR assay. The amplified TCR beta libraries were sequenced on the Illumina HiSeq System as 87-base-pair reads. The source study handled its data this way. Across the 500 to 850 repertoires, a later analysis counted 60 million to 90 million unique TCR beta chains, roughly 11 million of which were shared by at least two donors. A nearest-neighbor algorithm error-corrected the raw reads and collapsed the reads into unique sequences, merging closely related sequences to remove PCR and sequencing errors. To assign V, D and J gene segments, CDR3 sequences were aligned to IMGT reference sequences. Each retained sequence needed at least a six-nucleotide match to both a V gene segment and a J gene segment. A rearrangement counted as productive if the CDR3 had no stop codons and remained in frame with V and J, and every other rearrangement counted as non-productive. Following IMGT convention, CDR3 was defined as the stretch from the second conserved V-encoded cysteine up to the conserved J-encoded phenylalanine. In an earlier analysis of approximately 500 of the donors, sequences lacking an unambiguous match to a single V gene segment were excluded. In an earlier analysis of 450 to 750 of the donors, a V segment was called functional when productive rearrangements were above 56.7%, and segregating when the standard deviation between donors exceeded 5%. A statistical classification framework was built to diagnose cytomegalovirus status from the catalog of TCR beta chain sequences. V and J gene assignment, in a later analysis, came from comparing TCR nucleotide sequences with IMGT/GENE-DB human TR gene sequences. A later analysis assigned CDR3 sequences and most-parsimonious VDJ recombination scenarios with the TCRdist pipeline. A later analysis defined each TCR beta chain by its CDR3 amino acid sequence plus V-gene family, and excluded reads lacking a unique V-gene family. As a way to deal with suspected cross-contamination and a sequencing artifact, a later analysis dropped 450 to 600 nucleotide sequences that were highly shared and had low generation probability. A later analysis calculated a clonal expansion index for each public chain from normalized within-repertoire ranks of inferred template counts. A later analysis computed generation probabilities with a VDJ recombination model fitted to out-of-frame rearrangements, and checked the results against IGoR. Hypergeometric tests were used in a later analysis to score TCR-TCR, TCR-HLA and TCR-CMV co-occurrence, with a repertoire-size bias correction applied to the TCR pairs. To estimate false discovery rates, a later analysis permuted the HLA or CMV assignments 20 times. In a later analysis, co-occurring TCRs were grouped using DBSCAN, and TCRdist sequence similarity was added for clustering within HLA-allele-positive subsets. For co-occurrence clustering, repertoires with fewer than 30,000 or more than 120,000 public chains were excluded, along with five repertoires with anomalous nucleotide sharing. Sourced from immuneACCESS, this table was stored by TCRdb with only in-frame sequences that have V and J called. A share of the clones is absent; for the studies checked, an unresolved V gene accounts for under half, and the remainder has no known explanation. From that table come the V and J calls and clone size; the DNA was used to work out D and trimming. In this sample the table shows hundreds of thousands of clones, over 75% of which occur a single time. The top ten hold approximately 1.8% of the sample.

The junction shows trimming of 2 bases on V and 4 bases on J, plus 9 bases between the germline ends. The CDR3 numbers 14 residues from cysteine through phenylalanine. The only DNA kept is the CDR3, 42 bases in frame from the first base. The germline V gene yields SGHTA for CDR1 and FQGNSA for CDR2. Recombination connected TRBV7-2 to TRBJ2-1; no confident D gene assignment can be made. The source material was PBMCs. The TCR originated in a male donor in good health and CMV-seronegative. The DNA sequence is given as TGTGCCAGCAGCTTAACGGTCTCTTACAATGAGCAGTTCTTC. It translates to CASSLTVSYNEQFF.